This T cell receptor beta chain was retrieved from a study of T-cell reconstitution after alpha-beta-depleted transplantation in children (dated by TCRdb to 2016 to 2017). Notes on the research overall: Using TCR repertoire profiling, the study followed T-cell immune reconstitution in a quantitative way in children after TCRalphabeta/CD19-depleted allogeneic hematopoietic cell transplantation. Broad study findings and their caveats: Over subsequent months, a decline in hyperexpanded clone frequencies was noted, and after one year, T-cell counts and TCRbeta diversity were mostly ascribed to newly produced T cells. Apparently early alphabetaT-cell count recovery about two months after transplant reportedly relied on only several hundred rapidly expanded clones derived from non-depleted graft cells. In some patients, the high TCRbeta diversity seen at day 60 was put down to recipient T cells and intrathymic progenitors that had survived conditioning.

Trimming accounts for 5 bases at V and 3 bases at J, while the number of junction bases matched to no gene is 7. For CDR1 and CDR2, the germline V gene lists SGHTA and FQGNSA. From cysteine to phenylalanine, the CDR3 is 15 amino acids long. Only the CDR3 DNA is retained, 45 bases long and in frame from the first base. A remark on this clonotype: Its binding antigen is unknown. No per-base quality is available; no much larger clone lies one base away.

The intended sense of this specimen's treatment or condition label: allogeneic hematopoietic cell transplantation with graft depleted of TCRalphabeta T cells and CD19 B cells. The transplant recipients were children given TCRalphabeta/CD19-depleted allogeneic hematopoietic cell grafts. Library preparation employed PCR. Instrument used: Illumina HiSeq 2500. To normalize quantification of the TCRbeta repertoire, the TCR libraries were built with molecular barcoding that relied on unique molecular identifiers. TCRdb reprocessing: public reads trimmed at Q25 with fastp, clones called with MiXCR, in-frame beta chains kept. Rows matching on CDR3 protein sequence are summarized as one entry with the most common DNA and genes. Present in this sample are 200,000 or so distinct CDR3 sequences, 5.5% to 7% of which were seen just once. About 4.4% of the sample goes to the ten largest clones.

Recombination joined TRBV7-2 with TRBJ2-1, with 7 junctional bases fitting TRBD1. This sequence was found in a girl younger than two with combined immunodeficiency, due to receive a stem cell transplant. The specimen was PBMCs, collected before TCRalphabeta/CD19-depleted stem cell transplant. The DNA sequence is given as TGTGCCAGCAGCCCCACCGGGACAGTCTACAATGAGCAGTTCTTC. It specifies CASSPTGTVYNEQFF.